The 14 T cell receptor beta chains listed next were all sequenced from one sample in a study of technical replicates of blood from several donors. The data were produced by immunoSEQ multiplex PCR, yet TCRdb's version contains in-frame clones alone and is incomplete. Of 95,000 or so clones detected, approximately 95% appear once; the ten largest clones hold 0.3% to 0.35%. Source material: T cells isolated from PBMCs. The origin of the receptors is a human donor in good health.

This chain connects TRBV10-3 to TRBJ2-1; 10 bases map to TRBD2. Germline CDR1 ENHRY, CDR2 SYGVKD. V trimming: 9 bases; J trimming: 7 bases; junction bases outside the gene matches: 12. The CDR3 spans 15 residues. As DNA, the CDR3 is TGTGCCATTGGGGGTAGCGGGAGGTTGGGGAATGAGCAGTTCTTC. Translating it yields CAIGGSGRLGNEQFF.

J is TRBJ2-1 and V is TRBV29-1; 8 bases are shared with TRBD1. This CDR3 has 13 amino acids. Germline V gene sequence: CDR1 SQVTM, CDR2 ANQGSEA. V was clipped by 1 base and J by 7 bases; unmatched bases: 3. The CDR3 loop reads CSVEGTGLNEQFF. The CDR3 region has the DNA TGCAGCGTTGAAGGGACAGGGCTGAATGAGCAGTTCTTC.

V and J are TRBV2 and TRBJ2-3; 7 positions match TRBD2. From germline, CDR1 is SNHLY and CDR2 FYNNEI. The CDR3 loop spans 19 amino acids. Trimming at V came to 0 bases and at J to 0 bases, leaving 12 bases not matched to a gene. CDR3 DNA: TGTGCCAGCAGTGAAGCGGGGCCCACCAGCGGGATTAGCACAGATACGCAGTATTTT. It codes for CASSEAGPTSGISTDTQYF.

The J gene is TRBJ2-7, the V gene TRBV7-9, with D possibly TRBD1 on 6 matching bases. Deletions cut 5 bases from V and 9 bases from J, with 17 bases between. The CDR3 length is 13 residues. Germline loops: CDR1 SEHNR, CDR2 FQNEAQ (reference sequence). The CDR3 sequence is CASSLGRLDRQYF. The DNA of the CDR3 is TGTGCCAGCAGCCTGGGCCGTTTGGACAGGCAGTACTTC.

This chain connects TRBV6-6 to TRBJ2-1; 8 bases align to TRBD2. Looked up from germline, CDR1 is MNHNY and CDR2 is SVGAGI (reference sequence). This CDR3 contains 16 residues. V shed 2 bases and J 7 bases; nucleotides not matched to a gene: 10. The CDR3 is CASSYGTRGGKNEQFF. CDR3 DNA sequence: TGTGCCAGCAGTTACGGGACTAGGGGCGGGAAAAATGAGCAGTTCTTC.

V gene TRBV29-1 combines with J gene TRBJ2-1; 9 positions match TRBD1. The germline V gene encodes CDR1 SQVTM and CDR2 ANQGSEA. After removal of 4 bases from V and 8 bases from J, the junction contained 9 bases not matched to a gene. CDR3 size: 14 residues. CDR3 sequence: CSVVKGQGTHEQFF. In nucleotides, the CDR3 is TGCAGCGTTGTGAAGGGACAGGGTACCCATGAGCAGTTCTTC.

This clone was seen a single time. CDR3 in amino acids: CASSPDRLHNEQFF. The DNA of the CDR3 is TGTGCCAGCAGTCCGGACAGGTTGCACAATGAGCAGTTCTTC. The chain recombines TRBV7-6 with TRBJ2-1; 7 bases fit TRBD1. After removal of 6 bases from V and 5 bases from J, the junction contained 7 bases not matched to a gene. The CDR3 loop spans 14 amino acids. CDR1 SGHVS and CDR2 FNYEAQ come from the germline V gene. Drawing the rest from reference TRBV7-6 and TRBJ2-1, the complete variable domain is GAGVSQSPRYKVTKRGQDVALRCDPISGHVSLYWYRQALGQGPEFLTYFNYEAQQDKSGLPNDRFSAERPEGSISTLTIQRTEQRDSAMYRCASSPDRLHNEQFFGPGTRLTVL.

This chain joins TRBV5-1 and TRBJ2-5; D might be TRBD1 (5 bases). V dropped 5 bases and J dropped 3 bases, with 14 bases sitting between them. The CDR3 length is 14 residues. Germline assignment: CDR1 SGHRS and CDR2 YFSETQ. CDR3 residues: CASSPLGVEETQYF. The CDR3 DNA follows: TGCGCCAGCAGTCCGTTAGGGGTAGAAGAGACCCAGTACTTC.

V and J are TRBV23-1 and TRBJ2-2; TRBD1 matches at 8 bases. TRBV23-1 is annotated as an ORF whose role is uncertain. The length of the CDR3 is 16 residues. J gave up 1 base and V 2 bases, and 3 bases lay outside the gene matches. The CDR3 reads CASSQPGQGNTGELFF. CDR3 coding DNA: TGCGCCAGCAGTCAACCCGGACAGGGGAACACCGGGGAGCTGTTTTTT.

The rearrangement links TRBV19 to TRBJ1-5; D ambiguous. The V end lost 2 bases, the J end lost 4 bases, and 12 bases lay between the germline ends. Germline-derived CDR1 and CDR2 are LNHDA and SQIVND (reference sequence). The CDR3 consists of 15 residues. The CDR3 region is CASSISLGGNQPQHF. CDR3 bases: TGTGCCAGTAGTATATCTTTAGGCGGGAATCAGCCCCAGCATTTT.

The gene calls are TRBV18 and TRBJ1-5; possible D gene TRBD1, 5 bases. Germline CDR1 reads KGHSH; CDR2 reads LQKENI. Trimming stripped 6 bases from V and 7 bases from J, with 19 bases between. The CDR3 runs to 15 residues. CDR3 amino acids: CASSRGREVGQPQHF. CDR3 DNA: TGTGCCAGCTCCCGAGGCAGGGAGGTGGGACAGCCCCAGCATTTT.

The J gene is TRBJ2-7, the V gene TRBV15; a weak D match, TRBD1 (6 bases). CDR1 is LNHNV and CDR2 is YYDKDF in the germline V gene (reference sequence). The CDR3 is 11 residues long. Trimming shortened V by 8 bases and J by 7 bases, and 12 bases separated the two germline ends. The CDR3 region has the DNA TGTGCCACCTACTATAGGGGGGAGCAGTACTTC. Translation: CATYYRGEQYF.

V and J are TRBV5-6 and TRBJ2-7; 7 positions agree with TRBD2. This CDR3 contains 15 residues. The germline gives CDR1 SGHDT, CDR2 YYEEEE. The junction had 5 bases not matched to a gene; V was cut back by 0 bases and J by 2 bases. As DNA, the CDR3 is TGTGCCAGCAGCTTGGCACTAGCGCAAACCTACGAGCAGTACTTC. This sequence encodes CASSLALAQTYEQYF.

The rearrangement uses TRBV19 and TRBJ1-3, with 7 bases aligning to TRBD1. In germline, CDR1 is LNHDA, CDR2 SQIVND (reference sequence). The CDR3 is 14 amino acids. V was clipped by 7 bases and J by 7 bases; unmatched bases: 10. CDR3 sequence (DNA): TGTGCCAGTATTAAGGGGCAGGGGGACAACACCATATATTTT. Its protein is CASIKGQGDNTIYF. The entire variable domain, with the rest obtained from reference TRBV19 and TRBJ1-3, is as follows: DGGITQSPKYLFRKEGQNVTLSCEQNLNHDAMYWYRQDPGQGLRLIYYSQIVNDFQKGDIAEGYSVSREKKESFPLTVTSAQKNPTAFYLCASIKGQGDNTIYFGEGSWLTVV.